A selection of T cell receptor beta chains follows, all from one sample in a study of blood T cell repertoires in COVID-19. The assay was immunoSEQ multiplex PCR, and TCRdb's table has in-frame clones only and misses some. In the table there are approximately 66,000 clones, 88% of which are singletons. The sample was peripheral blood. The receptor source for this set is a woman aged 50 to 60 with active or convalescent COVID-19. Each CDR3 is given with its conserved first and last residue. Size is omitted from some rows. Given values are once, few, many or a class for expanded clones.

size	V	CDR3
-	TRBV28	CASSSLGAGGYNEQFF
once	TRBV7-9	CASSLGQLNSPLHF
-	TRBV9	CASSGRQVTPTDTQYF
-	TRBV3-1/TRBV3-2	CASSQRSVDTQYF
-	TRBV2	CASSPYFGGQETQYF
-	TRBV5-1	CASSTTGGGYEQYF
-	TRBV7-8	CASSSRQPPEANEKLFF
-	TRBV9	CASSAYRGSTTYNEQFF
-	TRBV9	CASSQFSSGGAQETQYF
-	TRBV7-6	CASSLEVRENQPQHF
-	TRBV6-5	CASSYGAGEVYEQYF
few	TRBV4-1	CASSLAEAYEQYF
-	TRBV5-8	CASSLAGESNQPQHF